This paragraph covers one T cell receptor beta chain sequence. This sample is drawn from a study of shared T cell receptors in the human thymus. From germline, CDR1 is LNHNV and CDR2 YYDKDF (reference sequence). Trimming stripped 5 bases from V and 0 bases from J, with 10 bases between. This CDR3 is 15 amino acids long. Using immunoSEQ multiplex PCR, the repertoire was profiled, and TCRdb retains in-frame clones only, with some absent. The table records about 660,000 clones, 87% of them present only once. These data were likewise used in another study, on human thymus T cells. As reported in that work: Donors were healthy Finnish infants having corrective surgery for congenital heart defects. Resections that were taken during corrective heart surgery supplied the thymus tissue. Apparent skewing of V and J gene usage characterized both thymic and blood repertoires. Highly overlapping thymic repertoires among unrelated individuals were reported in related research.

The chain recombines TRBV15 with TRBJ1-4, with a tentative D call TRBD1 (5 bases). Sequencing was carried out using thymocytes. This receptor was obtained from a boy in the first two years of life with a congenital heart defect. DNA for the CDR3: TGTGCCACCAGCCTATCGACAGCAACTAATGAAAAACTGTTTTTT. This sequence encodes CATSLSTATNEKLFF.